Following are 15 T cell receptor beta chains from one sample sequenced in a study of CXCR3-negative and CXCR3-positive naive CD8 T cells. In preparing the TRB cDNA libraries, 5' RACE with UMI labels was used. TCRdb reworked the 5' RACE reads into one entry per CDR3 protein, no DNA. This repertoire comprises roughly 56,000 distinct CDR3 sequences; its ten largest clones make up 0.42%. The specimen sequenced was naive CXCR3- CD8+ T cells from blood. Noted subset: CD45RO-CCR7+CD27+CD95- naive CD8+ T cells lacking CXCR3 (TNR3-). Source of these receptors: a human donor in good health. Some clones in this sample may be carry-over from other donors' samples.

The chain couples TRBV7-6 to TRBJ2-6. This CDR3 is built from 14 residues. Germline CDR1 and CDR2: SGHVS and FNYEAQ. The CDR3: CASSTSSGANVLTF.

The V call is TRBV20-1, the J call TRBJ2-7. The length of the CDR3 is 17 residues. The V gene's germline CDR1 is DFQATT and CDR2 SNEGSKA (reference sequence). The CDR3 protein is CSARASFGSVMWYEQYF.

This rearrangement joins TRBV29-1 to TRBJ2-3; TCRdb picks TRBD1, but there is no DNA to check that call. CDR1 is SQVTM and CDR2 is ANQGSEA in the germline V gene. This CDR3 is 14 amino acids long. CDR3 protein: CSVAGTQLADTQYF.

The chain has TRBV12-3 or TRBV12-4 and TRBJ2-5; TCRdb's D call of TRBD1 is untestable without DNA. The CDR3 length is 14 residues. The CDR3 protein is CASSPLGPLETQYF.

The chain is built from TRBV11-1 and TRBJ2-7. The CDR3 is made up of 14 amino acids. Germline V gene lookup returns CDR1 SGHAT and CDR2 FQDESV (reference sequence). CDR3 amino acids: CASSLFLSPYEQYF.

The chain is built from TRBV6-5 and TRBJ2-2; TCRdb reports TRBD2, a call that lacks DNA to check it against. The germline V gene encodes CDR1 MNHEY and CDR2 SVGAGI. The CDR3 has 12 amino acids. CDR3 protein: CASSLTSGELFF.

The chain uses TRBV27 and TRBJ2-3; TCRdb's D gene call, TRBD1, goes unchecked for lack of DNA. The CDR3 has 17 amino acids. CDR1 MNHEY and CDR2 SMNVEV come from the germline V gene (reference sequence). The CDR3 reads CASSLPGQGFLTDTQYF.

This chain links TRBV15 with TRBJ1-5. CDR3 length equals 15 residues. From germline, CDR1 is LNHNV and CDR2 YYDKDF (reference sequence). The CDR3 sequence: CATSRADLSNQPQHF. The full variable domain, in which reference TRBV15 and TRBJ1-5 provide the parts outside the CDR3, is DAMVIQNPRYQVTQFGKPVTLSCSQTLNHNVMYWYQQKSSQAPKLLFHYYDKDFNNEADTPDNFQSRRPNTSFCFLDIRSPGLGDTAMYLCATSRADLSNQPQHFGDGTRLSIL.

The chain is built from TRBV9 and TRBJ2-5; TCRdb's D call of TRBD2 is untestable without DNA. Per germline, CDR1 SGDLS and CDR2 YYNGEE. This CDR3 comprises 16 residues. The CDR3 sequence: CASSVVPSGDQETQYF.

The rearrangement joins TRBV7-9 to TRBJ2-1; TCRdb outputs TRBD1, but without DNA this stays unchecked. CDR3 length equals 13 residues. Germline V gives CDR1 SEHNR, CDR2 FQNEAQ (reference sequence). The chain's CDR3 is CASSPGHWDEQFF.

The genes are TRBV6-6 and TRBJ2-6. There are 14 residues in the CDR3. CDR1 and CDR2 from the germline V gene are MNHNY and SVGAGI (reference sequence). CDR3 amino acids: CASSSLAGANVLTF.

The CDR3 loop is CASSAGTSGYEQYF. J is TRBJ2-7 and V is TRBV27; TCRdb lists TRBD2, though no DNA is available to test this call. Looked up from germline, CDR1 is MNHEY and CDR2 is SMNVEV (reference sequence). There are 14 residues in the CDR3.

The CDR3 loop is CASTTPTESGELFF. The gene calls are TRBV11-2 and TRBJ2-2; TCRdb's D gene call, TRBD2, goes unchecked for lack of DNA. CDR3 size: 14 residues. Germline-derived CDR1 and CDR2 are SGHAT and FQNNGV.

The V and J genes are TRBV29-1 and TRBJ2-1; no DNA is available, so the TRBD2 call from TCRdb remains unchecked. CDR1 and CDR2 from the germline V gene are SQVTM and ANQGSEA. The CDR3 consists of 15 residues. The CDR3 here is CSASALAGDDNEQFF.

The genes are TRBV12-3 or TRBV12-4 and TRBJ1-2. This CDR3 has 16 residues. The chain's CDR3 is CASTHSEEGSPSGYTF.